A selection of T cell receptor beta chains follows, all from one sample in a study of blood T cell repertoires in COVID-19. Clones were sequenced by immunoSEQ multiplex PCR, and TCRdb holds only the in-frame ones, with some missing. The data contain about 170,000 clones, 84% of them singletons. What was sequenced was peripheral blood. The receptors stem from a woman aged 65 to 85 with COVID-19, enrolled during active disease. CDR3s include the opening cysteine and the closing phenylalanine or tryptophan. A D gene is named only where the DNA matches it firmly. Expanded clones get a size class; other rows say once, few or many, or leave the size out.

TRBV28	once	TRBJ2-1	NA	TGTGCCAGCAGTTTTTCAGATTACAATGAGCAGTTCTTC	CASSFSDYNEQFF
TRBV11-3	NA	TRBJ2-3	NA	TGTGCCAGCAGCTTAAGGCAAAGTGCGGGTCCGCCAGATACGCAGTATTTT	CASSLRQSAGPPDTQYF
TRBV28	NA	TRBJ1-2	TRBD1	TGTGCCAGCAGTGAATTCAGGGGGCGAACTAGGTATGGCTACACCTTC	CASSEFRGRTRYGYTF
TRBV7-9	NA	TRBJ2-5	NA	TGTGCCAGCAGCTGGCTCCAGGGTTCAAGGCAAGAGACCCAGTACTTC	CASSWLQGSRQETQYF
TRBV18	NA	TRBJ2-5	NA	TGTGCCAGCTCACCTGCTACCGTGCAAGAGACCCAGTACTTC	CASSPATVQETQYF
TRBV7-2	NA	TRBJ2-1	TRBD2	TGTGCCAGCAGCGGGGGAGGACTAGCGGCCTACAATGAGCAGTTCTTC	CASSGGGLAAYNEQFF
TRBV12-3/TRBV12-4	few	TRBJ2-1	NA	TGTGCCAGCAGTTTAATAGGGGCCAATGAGCAGTTCTTC	CASSLIGANEQFF
TRBV28	NA	TRBJ1-2	NA	TGTGCCAGCAGTCCCACGGGATTGTATGGCTACACCTTC	CASSPTGLYGYTF
TRBV6-5	NA	TRBJ1-6	NA	TGTGCCAGCACAAGTTGGGGGGATAATTCACCCCTCCACTTT	CASTSWGDNSPLHF
TRBV28	NA	TRBJ2-6	NA	TGTGCCAGCAGTTGGGGGGTCAACTCTGGGGCCAACGTCCTGACTTTC	CASSWGVNSGANVLTF
TRBV21-1	once	TRBJ1-2	NA	TGTGCCAGCAGCAAAGGTCCGACTCACTATGGCTACACCTTC	CASSKGPTHYGYTF
TRBV7-2	NA	TRBJ1-1	NA	TGTGCCAGCAGCTTAGTTAGGAACACTGAAGCTTTCTTT	CASSLVRNTEAFF
TRBV7-9	NA	TRBJ2-7	TRBD2	TGTGCCAGCAGCGGTAGCGGGAGAGCCGACGAGCAGTACTTC	CASSGSGRADEQYF
TRBV2	NA	TRBJ2-5	NA	TGTGCCAGCTGGAGGGTATTGGAGACCCAGTACTTC	CASWRVLETQYF
TRBV28	NA	TRBJ2-7	NA	TGTGCCAGCAGTACTCGACGGGAGACCTCCTACGAGCAGTACTTC	CASSTRRETSYEQYF
TRBV3-1/TRBV3-2	NA	TRBJ2-3	NA	TGTGCCAGCAGCCAACATTCGGGGTACACAGATACGCAGTATTTT	CASSQHSGYTDTQYF
TRBV20-1	NA	TRBJ2-1	TRBD2	TGCAGTGCTAGGGGAGGGACCCGAGGGTTCTTC	CSARGGTRGFF
TRBV12-3/TRBV12-4	NA	TRBJ1-1	NA	TGTGCCAGCAGCGTCCAGATGAACACTGAAGCTTTCTTT	CASSVQMNTEAFF
TRBV6-6	few	TRBJ1-5	NA	TGTGCCAGCAGTTCACAGAAGAATCAGCCCCAGCATTTT	CASSSQKNQPQHF
TRBV2	NA	TRBJ2-6	NA	TGTGCCAGCAGAGGAGTGAACTCTGGGGCCAACGTCCTGACTTTC	CASRGVNSGANVLTF
TRBV3-1/TRBV3-2	NA	TRBJ2-6	NA	TGTGCCAGCATGGCTTCTGGGGCCAACGTCCTGACTTTC	CASMASGANVLTF
TRBV11-3	NA	TRBJ2-2	NA	TGTGCCAGCAGCTCTAGGAACCCCGTCGCGGGGAACACCGGGGAGCTGTTTTTT	CASSSRNPVAGNTGELFF
TRBV10-3	NA	TRBJ2-7	TRBD2	TGTGCCATCGGGAGGGAAGTGGGCGAGCAGTACTTC	CAIGREVGEQYF
TRBV19	NA	TRBJ1-1	NA	TGTGCCAGTAGGACCTCCGGGACTGAGAACACTGAAGCTTTCTTT	CASRTSGTENTEAFF
TRBV2	once	TRBJ1-1	TRBD1	TGTGCCAGCGGGGACTCCGGGACAGGGGGTAGGGGGAGGTCTGAAGCTTTCTTT	CASGDSGTGGRGRSEAFF
TRBV28	NA	TRBJ1-1	NA	TGTGCCAGCAGTTCCCTATGGGGGGGAAACACTGAAGCTTTCTTT	CASSSLWGGNTEAFF
TRBV5-6	NA	TRBJ1-2	NA	TGTGCCAGCAGCTTGGTCTCCCAGGCGCGGGGCTATGGCTACACCTTC	CASSLVSQARGYGYTF
TRBV5-1	NA	TRBJ1-1	NA	TGCGCCAGCAGCTTGGGTTCTCCTGAAGCTTTCTTT	CASSLGSPEAFF
TRBV9	NA	TRBJ1-1	NA	TGTGCCAGCAGCGTAGCTCAGCCGGGGAGGAACACTGAAGCTTTCTTT	CASSVAQPGRNTEAFF
TRBV7-3	NA	TRBJ2-5	TRBD2	TGTGCCAGCAGCTTAACAGGAGAGCGGGGATTCGGAGAGACCCAGTACTTC	CASSLTGERGFGETQYF
TRBV6-6	NA	TRBJ2-5	TRBD2	TGTGCCAGCAGCCGTAGGACTAGCGGTTCTGAGACCCAGTACTTC	CASSRRTSGSETQYF
TRBV6-1	many	TRBJ1-2	NA	TGTGCCAGCAGTGAAACCAGAGGTAACTATGGCTACACCTTC	CASSETRGNYGYTF
TRBV18	NA	TRBJ1-3	NA	TGTGCCAGCCTCGCCGGTATCGGAAACACCATATATTTT	CASLAGIGNTIYF
TRBV3-1/TRBV3-2	NA	TRBJ1-2	TRBD1	TGTGCCAGCAGCCCTGACAGGGGTCATGGCTACACCTTC	CASSPDRGHGYTF
TRBV6-5	few	TRBJ1-2	NA	TGTGCCAGCAGTTACGGAGGGGCCCTCACTAACTATGGCTACACCTTC	CASSYGGALTNYGYTF
TRBV30	NA	TRBJ1-6	TRBD1	TGTGCCTGGGGGGGGGACAGGCGCAATTCACCCCTCCACTTT	CAWGGDRRNSPLHF
TRBV5-6	NA	TRBJ1-6	TRBD1	TGTGCCAGCAGCTTGGATCAGGGGGACCCAATTTCACCCCTCCACTTT	CASSLDQGDPISPLHF
TRBV12-5	NA	TRBJ1-5	TRBD1	TGTGCTAGTGGTTGGGGGTTAGACAGGGCAAATCAGCCCCAGCATTTT	CASGWGLDRANQPQHF
TRBV24-1	NA	TRBJ1-2	NA	TGTGCCACCAGTGATGCAGTCTATGGCTACACCTTC	CATSDAVYGYTF
TRBV18	NA	TRBJ2-2	NA	TGTGCCAGCTCACCTCTCAGGGGCACCGGGGAGCTGTTTTTT	CASSPLRGTGELFF
TRBV15	NA	TRBJ2-5	NA	TGTGCCACCATCGCCCGGGGGGCCGGAGAGACCCAGTACTTC	CATIARGAGETQYF
TRBV11-3	NA	TRBJ2-3	NA	TGTGCCAGCAGTAGGGGGACAGATACGCAGTATTTT	CASSRGTDTQYF
TRBV9	NA	TRBJ1-6	NA	TGTGCCAGCAGCCCTAAGAATTCACCCCTCCACTTT	CASSPKNSPLHF
TRBV15	NA	TRBJ1-5	NA	TGTGCCACCAGCAGAGATTTGGCAGGGGATAGCAATCAGCCCCAGCATTTT	CATSRDLAGDSNQPQHF
TRBV3-1/TRBV3-2	NA	TRBJ2-2	NA	TGTGCCAGCCGGAGGCAGTTAGCGGAGTCCACCGGGGAGCTGTTTTTT	CASRRQLAESTGELFF
TRBV5-1	NA	TRBJ2-1	TRBD2	TGCGCCAGCAGCTCTCAAGGGACTAGCGGATACAATGAGCAGTTCTTC	CASSSQGTSGYNEQFF
TRBV7-9	NA	TRBJ1-1	TRBD1	TGTGCCAGCAGTCCATCCGGGGGGACAGGGGAGACTGAAGCTTTCTTT	CASSPSGGTGETEAFF
TRBV6-2/TRBV6-3	NA	TRBJ2-1	TRBD2	TGTGCCAGCAGTTACCCCGCTAGCGGGGCTTTTAGCCTGAGCTCCTACAATGAGCAGTTCTTC	CASSYPASGAFSLSSYNEQFF
TRBV5-1	NA	TRBJ2-2	NA	TGCGCCAGCTCATCGAGTCAGGGTAACACCGGGGAGCTGTTTTTT	CASSSSQGNTGELFF
TRBV5-1	NA	TRBJ2-7	TRBD2	TGCGCCAGCAGCTTGGTAGGTGGGAGGGCCCCGAAGAACGAGCAGTACTTC	CASSLVGGRAPKNEQYF
TRBV20-1	NA	TRBJ2-3	NA	TGCAGTGCTAGGAGGGATACGCAGTATTTT	CSARRDTQYF
TRBV29-1	NA	TRBJ1-1	TRBD1	TGCAGCGTCATACCACAGGGGGCGCCTGCTGAAGCTTTCTTT	CSVIPQGAPAEAFF
TRBV7-2	NA	TRBJ2-1	NA	TGTGCCAGCAGCTCCGTCTCCGGGAATGAGCAGTTCTTC	CASSSVSGNEQFF
TRBV9	NA	TRBJ2-1	NA	TGTGCCAGCAGCTTATGGGGGGGCTATGAGCAGTTCTTC	CASSLWGGYEQFF
TRBV5-1	NA	TRBJ2-7	TRBD1	TGCGCCAGCAGCTTGAGGGGACAGACCTACGAGCAGTACTTC	CASSLRGQTYEQYF
TRBV4-1	NA	TRBJ2-1	NA	TGCGCCAGCAGCCACACCGATAGCGGCTCCTACAATGAGCAGTTCTTC	CASSHTDSGSYNEQFF
TRBV12-3/TRBV12-4	NA	TRBJ2-3	NA	TGTGCCAGCAGTTTCTCAGATACGCAGTATTTT	CASSFSDTQYF